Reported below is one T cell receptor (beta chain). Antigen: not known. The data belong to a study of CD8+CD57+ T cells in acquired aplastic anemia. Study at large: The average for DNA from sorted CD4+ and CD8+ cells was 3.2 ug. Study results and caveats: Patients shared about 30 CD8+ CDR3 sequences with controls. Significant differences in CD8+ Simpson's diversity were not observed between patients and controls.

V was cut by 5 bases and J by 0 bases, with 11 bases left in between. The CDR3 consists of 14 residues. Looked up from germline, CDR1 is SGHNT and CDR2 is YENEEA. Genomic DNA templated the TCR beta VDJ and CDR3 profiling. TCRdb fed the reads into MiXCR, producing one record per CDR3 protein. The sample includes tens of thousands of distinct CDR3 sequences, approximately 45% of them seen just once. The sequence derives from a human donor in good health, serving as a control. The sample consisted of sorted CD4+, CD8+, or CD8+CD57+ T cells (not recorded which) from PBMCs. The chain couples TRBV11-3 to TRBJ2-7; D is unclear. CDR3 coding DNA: TGTGCCAGCAGCCTCTCTCCCCCCTCCTACGAGCAGTACTTC. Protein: CASSLSPPSYEQYF.